The 7 T cell receptor beta chains given below trace back to one sample, sequenced in a study of T cell responses to AZD1222 COVID-19 vaccine. TCRdb keeps only in-frame clones here, not all; method: immunoSEQ multiplex PCR. The sample includes 150,000 to 200,000 clones, roughly 89% seen only once; the top ten take 1.5% to 2%. The sample in question was peripheral blood, obtained on day 0 of AZD1222 vaccination. These receptor sequences come from an adult in good health.

This rearrangement joins TRBV29-1 to TRBJ1-1; a possible D gene is TRBD1 (5 bases). This CDR3 has 12 amino acids. V lost 1 base to trimming and J lost 5 bases, with 8 bases between them. Per germline, CDR1 SQVTM and CDR2 ANQGSEA. The CDR3 sequence: CSVEVQGTEAFF. The CDR3 DNA reads TGCAGCGTTGAAGTCCAGGGAACTGAAGCTTTCTTT.

This chain links TRBV7-3 with TRBJ1-6, with D perhaps TRBD1 (5 bases). This CDR3 has 16 residues. Germline CDR1 and CDR2: SGHTA and FQGTGA. The germline V and J ends were trimmed by 1 base and 6 bases, with 13 bases remaining between them. CDR3 in DNA: TGTGCCAGCAGCTTAAACCCGCAGGGATCTAATTCACCCCTCCACTTT. It codes for CASSLNPQGSNSPLHF.

This sequence joins TRBV2 and TRBJ2-7; TRBD1 matches 8 bases. The CDR3 is 19 residues long. Germline V gene sequence: CDR1 SNHLY, CDR2 FYNNEI. The junction had 19 bases not matched to a gene; V was cut back by 6 bases and J by 0 bases. CDR3 residues: CASRVAWTGISTNSYEQYF. The CDR3, as DNA: TGTGCCAGCAGAGTTGCCTGGACAGGGATCAGTACTAACTCCTACGAGCAGTACTTC. Filled out from reference TRBV2 and TRBJ2-7, the complete variable domain reads EPEVTQTPSHQVTQMGQEVILRCVPISNHLYFYWYRQILGQKVEFLVSFYNNEISEKSEIFDDQFSVERPDGSNFTLKIRSTKLEDSAMYFCASRVAWTGISTNSYEQYFGPGTRLTVT.

V and J are TRBV7-8 and TRBJ2-7; D may be TRBD1 or TRBD2 (5 bases each). Germline CDR1 reads SGHVS; CDR2 reads FQNEAQ. V gave up 1 base and J gave up 6 bases, with 19 bases separating them. The CDR3 extends over 16 amino acids. The CDR3 loop reads CASSLGGKSPRAEQYF. The DNA of the CDR3 is TGTGCCAGCAGCTTAGGGGGGAAATCCCCGAGGGCCGAGCAGTACTTC.

The J gene is TRBJ1-2, the V gene TRBV6-5; D unresolved. The CDR3 consists of 14 residues. V dropped 8 bases and J dropped 3 bases, with 16 bases sitting between them. The germline gives CDR1 MNHEY, CDR2 SVGAGI. In nucleotides, the CDR3 is TGTGCCAGCCGATTAGTGTTGGGCGACTATGGCTACACCTTC. Translation gives CASRLVLGDYGYTF.

The rearrangement joins TRBV7-2 to TRBJ1-2; D perhaps matches TRBD1 (6 bases). The germline gives CDR1 SGHTA, CDR2 FQGNSA. The length of the CDR3 is 16 residues. V was cut by 4 bases and J by 5 bases, with 20 bases left in between. CDR3 nucleotide sequence: TGTGCCAGCAGCTCAATAACAGGTGGGGGCGAGTATGGCTACACCTTC. It yields the protein CASSSITGGGEYGYTF.

V is TRBV19 and J is TRBJ1-6; no clear D. Germline V gene data show CDR1 as LNHDA and CDR2 as SQIVND (reference sequence). The CDR3 has 12 residues. The V and J ends lost 2 bases and 12 bases respectively, with 8 bases between them. Here the CDR3 DNA reads TGTGCCAGTAGTATACGTGACGGACCCCTCCACTTT. Its protein product is CASSIRDGPLHF.